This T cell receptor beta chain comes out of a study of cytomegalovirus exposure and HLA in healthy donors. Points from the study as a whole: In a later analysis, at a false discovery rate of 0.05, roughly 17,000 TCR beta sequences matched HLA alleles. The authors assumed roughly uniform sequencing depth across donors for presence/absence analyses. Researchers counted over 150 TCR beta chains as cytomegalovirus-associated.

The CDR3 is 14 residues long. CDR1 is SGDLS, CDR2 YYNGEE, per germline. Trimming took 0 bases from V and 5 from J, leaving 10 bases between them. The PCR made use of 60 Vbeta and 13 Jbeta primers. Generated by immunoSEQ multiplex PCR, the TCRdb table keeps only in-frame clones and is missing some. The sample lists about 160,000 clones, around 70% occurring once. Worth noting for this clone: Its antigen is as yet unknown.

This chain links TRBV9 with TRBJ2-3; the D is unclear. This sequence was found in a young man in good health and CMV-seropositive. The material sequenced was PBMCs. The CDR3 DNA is TGTGCCAGCAGCGTAGGCAGGTACGGAGATACGCAGTATTTT. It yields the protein CASSVGRYGDTQYF.